The 25 T cell receptor beta chains presented below share a single source sample, sequenced in a study of graft-versus-host responses after intestinal transplantation. Only in-frame clones appear in the TCRdb table, and some are missing; sequencing was by immunoSEQ multiplex PCR. The sample includes tens of thousands of clones, 90% to 95% of them seen just once. For these receptors, no antigen is known. The material sequenced was unstimulated CD8+ T cells sorted from spleen or lymph node cells, taken before intestinal transplant. The receptors here all came from a human donor who received an intestinal transplant.

The V call is TRBV28, the J call TRBJ2-5, with 10 bases aligning to TRBD2. The junction had 6 bases not matched to a gene; V was cut back by 5 bases and J by 6 bases. CDR3 length: 14 amino acids. From germline, CDR1 is MDHEN and CDR2 SYDVKM. The CDR3: CASSSSGRPQTQYF. CDR3 DNA sequence: TGTGCCAGCAGTAGTAGCGGGAGGCCCCAGACCCAGTACTTC.

CDR3 sequence reads: CASSFGGYSNQPQHF. CDR3 nucleotide sequence: TGTGCCAGCAGTTTCGGGGGTTATAGCAATCAGCCCCAGCATTTT. The rearrangement uses TRBV27 and TRBJ1-5, with D perhaps matching TRBD1 (5 bases). The CDR3 is made up of 15 amino acids. Trimming cost V 3 bases and J 0 bases, with 9 bases left between them. The germline V gene encodes CDR1 MNHEY and CDR2 SMNVEV (reference sequence).

The chain carries TRBV28 and TRBJ2-7, with 10 bases that match TRBD1. Trimming at V came to 6 bases and at J to 2 bases, leaving 7 bases not matched to a gene. CDR1 MDHEN and CDR2 SYDVKM come from the germline V gene. The CDR3 covers 15 residues. CDR3 in DNA: TGTGCCAGCAGACACCCCGGGACAGGGGCCTACGAGCAGTACTTC. It encodes CASRHPGTGAYEQYF. Full variable domain (outside the CDR3, taken from reference TRBV28 and TRBJ2-7): DVKVTQSSRYLVKRTGEKVFLECVQDMDHENMFWYRQDPGLGLRLIYFSYDVKMKEKGDIPEGYSVSREKKERFSLILESASTNQTSMYLCASRHPGTGAYEQYFGPGTRLTVT.

V and J are TRBV5-5 and TRBJ2-7; D may be TRBD1 (6 bases). Trimming cost V 4 bases and J 7 bases, with 24 bases left between them. CDR1 is SGHKS, CDR2 YYEKEE, per germline (reference sequence). The CDR3 has 16 residues. The CDR3 DNA reads TGTGCCAGCAGCGATCCTAACAGGGTGCCTAGTTATGAGCAGTACTTC. Residues: CASSDPNRVPSYEQYF.

This clone appeared a few times. The CDR3 DNA reads as TGCGCCAGCGGGATAAGGGGGCAGAACACTGAAGCTTTCTTT. It translates to CASGIRGQNTEAFF. The chain links TRBV23-1 to TRBJ1-1; 7 nucleotides agree with TRBD1. TRBV23-1 is an open reading frame whose function is uncertain. This CDR3 has 14 amino acids. The V gene end was trimmed by 8 bases and the J gene end by 1 base; junction bases not matched to a gene: 7.

The chain joins TRBV6-5 to TRBJ1-2; D is unclear. This CDR3 is 15 amino acids long. Germline-derived CDR1 and CDR2 are MNHEY and SVGAGI. V shed 7 bases and J shed 1 base, with 16 bases lying between them. CDR3 bases: TGTGCCAGCACCCCAGTACTAGTCCTTAACTATGGCTACACCTTC. It translates to CASTPVLVLNYGYTF.

The chain recombines TRBV19 with TRBJ1-1, with 7 bases aligning to TRBD1. This CDR3 is built from 15 residues. Germline CDR1 and CDR2: LNHDA and SQIVND (reference sequence). V gave up 3 bases and J gave up 4 bases; unmatched junction bases: 8. The CDR3 spells CASSMVWRDSTEAFF. DNA for the CDR3: TGTGCCAGTAGTATGGTGTGGAGGGACAGCACTGAAGCTTTCTTT.

This clone was found once. The chain is built from TRBV29-1 and TRBJ2-5; TRBD2 is a possible D gene (6 bases). Looked up from germline, CDR1 is SQVTM and CDR2 is ANQGSEA. V was pared by 4 bases and J by 1 base, with 13 bases between. The CDR3 length is 14 residues. CDR3 protein: CSVGRGAGQETQYF. As DNA, the CDR3 is TGCAGCGTTGGGCGCGGGGCCGGCCAAGAGACCCAGTACTTC.

The gene calls are TRBV9 and TRBJ2-3; 10 bases match TRBD2. The germline V gene encodes CDR1 SGDLS and CDR2 YYNGEE. The CDR3 runs to 17 residues. V was pared by 0 bases and J by 6 bases, with 10 bases of the junction left unmatched. The chain's CDR3 is CASSVGVQAGGLDTQYF. In DNA, the CDR3 is TGTGCCAGCAGCGTAGGAGTTCAAGCGGGGGGGCTTGATACGCAGTATTTT.

The rearrangement uses TRBV15 and TRBJ1-1; 8 bases are a match to TRBD1. CDR3 size: 13 residues. Germline V gene data show CDR1 as LNHNV and CDR2 as YYDKDF (reference sequence). CDR3 in amino acids: CAVRGREDTEAFF. CDR3 DNA sequence: TGTGCAGTCAGGGGGCGCGAGGACACTGAAGCTTTCTTT. Complete variable domain (other parts from reference TRBV15 and TRBJ1-1): DAMVIQNPRYQVTQFGKPVTLSCSQTLNHNVMYWYQQKSSQAPKLLFHYYDKDFNNEADTPDNFQSRRPNTSFCFLDIRSPGLGDTAMYLCAVRGREDTEAFFGQGTRLTVV.

This clone occurred a few times. The J gene is TRBJ1-5, the V gene TRBV6-6, with no clear D. There are 15 residues in the CDR3. V gave up 0 bases and J gave up 7 bases, with 13 bases separating them. Germline-derived CDR1 and CDR2 are MNHNY and SVGAGI (reference sequence). CDR3 DNA sequence: TGTGCCAGCAGTTACTCGATTAAGTCGGGGCAGCCCCAGCATTTT. This sequence encodes CASSYSIKSGQPQHF.

J is TRBJ1-2 and V is TRBV4-3, with no clear D. Germline V gene data show CDR1 as LGHNA and CDR2 as YSLEER. CDR3 length equals 15 residues. The V end lost 0 bases, the J end lost 2 bases, and 10 bases lay between the germline ends. In DNA, the CDR3 is TGCGCCAGCAGCCAAGAATTGTCAGGAAACTATGGCTACACCTTC. Encoded protein: CASSQELSGNYGYTF.

The chain employs TRBV27 and TRBJ1-1, with D possibly matching TRBD1 (5 bases). V gave up 4 bases and J gave up 3 bases, with 24 bases separating them. Germline lookup yields CDR1 MNHEY and CDR2 SMNVEV (reference sequence). The length of the CDR3 is 18 residues. The CDR3 DNA reads TGTGCCAGCAGTTCATCCGGGGGGTGGCGGGGAGGGTACACTGAAGCTTTCTTT. Its translation: CASSSSGGWRGGYTEAFF.

The chain uses TRBV2 and TRBJ2-7; TRBD1 aligns across 7 bases. CDR3 length: 14 residues. Germline CDR1 and CDR2: SNHLY and FYNNEI. Germline trimming cut 8 bases from V and 0 bases from J; bases unmatched to any gene: 7. The CDR3 bases are TGTGCCAGCTACAGGGGATCGGGCTCCTACGAGCAGTACTTC. Translation: CASYRGSGSYEQYF.

As DNA, the CDR3 is TGTGCCAGCTCACCAGGGGGACTCCAAGAGACCCAGTACTTC. This gives the protein CASSPGGLQETQYF. This sequence joins TRBV18 and TRBJ2-5; D possibly corresponds to TRBD2 (6 bases). Germline lookup yields CDR1 KGHSH and CDR2 LQKENI. The V end lost 2 bases, the J end lost 1 base, and 8 bases lay between the germline ends. The CDR3 extends over 14 amino acids.

CDR3 DNA sequence: TGTGCCAGCAGTGAAGGGACAGGGGTTATGACTGAAGCTTTCTTT. It codes for CASSEGTGVMTEAFF. The chain couples TRBV6-1 to TRBJ1-1; 9 bases fit TRBD1. In germline, CDR1 is MNHNS, CDR2 SASEGT. Trimming at V came to 1 base and at J to 5 bases, leaving 5 bases not matched to a gene. The CDR3 runs to 15 residues.

The chain carries TRBV9 and TRBJ2-5, with 8 positions matching TRBD2. The junction had 4 bases not matched to a gene; V was cut back by 2 bases and J by 1 base. CDR1 and CDR2 from the germline V gene are SGDLS and YYNGEE. CDR3 length equals 15 residues. CDR3 coding DNA: TGTGCCAGCAGCGTTAGCGGGGCCCTCCAAGAGACCCAGTACTTC. Residues: CASSVSGALQETQYF.

V gene TRBV9 combines with J gene TRBJ2-2; D is possibly TRBD1 (6 bases). The V gene lost 0 bases and the J gene lost 14 bases, with 14 bases spanning the gap. Per the germline V gene, CDR1 is SGDLS and CDR2 is YYNGEE. The length of the CDR3 is 13 residues. CDR3 in DNA: TGTGCCAGCAGCGTAGCGTCCAGGGGTGAACTGTTTTTT. Its translation is CASSVASRGELFF.

This clone was picked up one time. This chain links TRBV5-6 with TRBJ2-7; 11 bases line up with TRBD1. CDR3 size: 14 residues. Trimming took 2 bases from V and 5 from J; bases not matched to a gene: 3. Per the germline V gene, CDR1 is SGHDT and CDR2 is YYEEEE. The DNA for the CDR3 is TGTGCCAGCAGCTTCGGACAGGGGGCTAACGAGCAGTACTTC. Amino acids: CASSFGQGANEQYF.

About this clone itself: Other DNA sequences in the sample encode the same CDR3. V is TRBV27 and J is TRBJ2-2, with 7 bases fitting TRBD1. V lost 6 bases to trimming and J lost 3 bases; unmatched junction nucleotides: 1. CDR1 is MNHEY and CDR2 is SMNVEV in the germline V gene (reference sequence). The CDR3 is made up of 13 amino acids. The DNA of the CDR3 is TGTGCCAGCAGAACAGGGGACACCGGGGAGCTGTTTTTT. It is translated as CASRTGDTGELFF.

This clone was picked up a small number of times. The chain employs TRBV6-5 and TRBJ2-7, with D perhaps TRBD2 (6 bases). Germline loops: CDR1 MNHEY, CDR2 SVGAGI. Deletions cut 2 bases from V and 7 bases from J, with 6 bases between. The CDR3 runs 11 residues. As DNA, the CDR3 is TGTGCCAGCAGTTACGGGAGGGAGCAGTACTTC. Its protein product is CASSYGREQYF.

This clone is a singleton in its sample. The chain recombines TRBV5-6 with TRBJ1-1; D is unclear. CDR1 and CDR2 (germline): SGHDT, YYEEEE. V was trimmed by 2 bases and J by 8 bases, leaving 10 bases between them. CDR3 length: 12 residues. The CDR3 reads CASSFVRQEAFF. The CDR3 bases are TGTGCCAGCAGCTTTGTGAGACAAGAAGCTTTCTTT.

Note on this clone: One end of the junction is discordant with germline, which a read error may explain. V usage is TRBV9 and J usage is TRBJ1-3; possibly TRBD1 for D (5 bases). The CDR3 has 15 residues. Germline V gives CDR1 SGDLS, CDR2 YYNGEE. The CDR3 coding sequence is TGTGTCAGCAGCGTAGAGGGGCTCTCTGGAAACACCATATATTTT. Translated: CVSSVEGLSGNTIYF.

The chain is built from TRBV4-1 and TRBJ1-2; 8 bases fit TRBD1. The CDR3 covers 14 residues. The V and J ends lost 3 bases and 4 bases, in that order; junction bases with no gene match: 4. From germline, CDR1 is MGHRA and CDR2 YSYEKL. The CDR3 nucleotides read TGCGCCAGCAGCCAGGCTGGGACAGGCTATGGCTACACCTTC. Translated, it gives CASSQAGTGYGYTF.

This rearrangement joins TRBV29-1 to TRBJ2-1; 14 nucleotides align to TRBD2. The V segment lost 7 bases and the J segment 4 bases; nucleotides outside the gene matches: 6. CDR3 length: 15 amino acids. Germline lookup yields CDR1 SQVTM and CDR2 ANQGSEA. The CDR3: CSATGTSGGYNEQFF. In DNA, the CDR3 is TGCAGCGCCACCGGGACTAGCGGGGGATACAATGAGCAGTTCTTC.